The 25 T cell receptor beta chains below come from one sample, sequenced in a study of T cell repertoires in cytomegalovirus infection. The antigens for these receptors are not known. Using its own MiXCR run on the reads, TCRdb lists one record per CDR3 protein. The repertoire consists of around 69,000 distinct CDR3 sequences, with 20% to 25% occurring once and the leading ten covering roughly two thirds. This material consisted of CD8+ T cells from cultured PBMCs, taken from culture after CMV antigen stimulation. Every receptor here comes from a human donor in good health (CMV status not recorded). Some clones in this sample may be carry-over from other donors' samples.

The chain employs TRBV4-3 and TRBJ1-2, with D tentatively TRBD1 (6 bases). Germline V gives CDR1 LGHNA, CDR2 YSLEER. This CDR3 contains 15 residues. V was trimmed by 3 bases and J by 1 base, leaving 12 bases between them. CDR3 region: CASSQATGSNYGYTF. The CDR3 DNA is TGCGCCAGCAGCCAGGCCACAGGGAGTAACTATGGCTACACCTTC.

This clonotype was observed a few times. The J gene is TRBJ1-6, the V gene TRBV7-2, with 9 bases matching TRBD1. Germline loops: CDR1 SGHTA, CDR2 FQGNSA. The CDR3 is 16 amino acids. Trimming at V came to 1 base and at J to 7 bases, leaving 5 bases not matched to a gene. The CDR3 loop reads CASSLGLGTGNSPLHF. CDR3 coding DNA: TGTGCCAGCAGCTTAGGATTGGGGACAGGGAATTCACCCCTCCACTTT.

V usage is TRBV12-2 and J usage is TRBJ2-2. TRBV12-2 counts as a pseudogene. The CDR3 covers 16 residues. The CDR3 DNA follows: TGTGCAAGTCGCTCCGCCAAAAGGTTGATCCCCGGGGAGCTGTTTTTT. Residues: CASRSAKRLIPGELFF.

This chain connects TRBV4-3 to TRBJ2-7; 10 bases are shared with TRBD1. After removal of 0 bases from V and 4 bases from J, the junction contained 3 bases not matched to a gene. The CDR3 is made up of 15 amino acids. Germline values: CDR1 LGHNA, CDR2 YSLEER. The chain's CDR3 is CASSQEGQGPYEQYF. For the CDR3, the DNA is TGCGCCAGCAGCCAAGAGGGACAGGGGCCGTACGAGCAGTACTTC.

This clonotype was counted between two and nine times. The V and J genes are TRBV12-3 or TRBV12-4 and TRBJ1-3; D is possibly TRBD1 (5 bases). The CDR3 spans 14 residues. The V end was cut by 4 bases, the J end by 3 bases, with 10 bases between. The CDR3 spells CASSYQGFGNTIYF. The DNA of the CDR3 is TGTGCCAGCAGTTATCAGGGATTTGGAAACACCATATATTTT.

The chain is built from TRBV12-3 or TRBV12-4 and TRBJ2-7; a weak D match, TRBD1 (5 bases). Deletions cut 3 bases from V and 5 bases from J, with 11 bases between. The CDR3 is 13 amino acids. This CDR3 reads CASSLGPNNEQYF. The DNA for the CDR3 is TGTGCCAGCAGTTTGGGGCCCAACAACGAGCAGTACTTC.

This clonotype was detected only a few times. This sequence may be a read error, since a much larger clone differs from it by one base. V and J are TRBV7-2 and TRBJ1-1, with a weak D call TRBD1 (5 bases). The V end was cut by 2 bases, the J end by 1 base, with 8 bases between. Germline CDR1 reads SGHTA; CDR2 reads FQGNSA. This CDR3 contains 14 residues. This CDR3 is CASSLNRRNTEAFF. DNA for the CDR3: TGTGCCAGCAGCTTAAACAGGAGGAACACTGAAGCTTTCTTT. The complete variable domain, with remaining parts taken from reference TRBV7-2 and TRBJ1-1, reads GAGVSQSPSNKVTEKGKDVELRCDPISGHTALYWYRQSLGQGLEFLIYFQGNSAPDKSGLPSDRFSAERTGGSVSTLTIQRTQQEDSAVYLCASSLNRRNTEAFFGQGTRLTVV.

CDR3 DNA sequence: TGTGCCAGCAGCCAAACGGGGACATCGTGGGATGAAAAACTGTTTTTT. It codes for CASSQTGTSWDEKLFF. This chain joins TRBV14 and TRBJ1-4, with D possibly being TRBD1 (6 bases). The germline V and J ends were trimmed by 2 bases and 6 bases, with 16 bases remaining between them. The CDR3 runs 16 residues. Germline values: CDR1 SGHDN, CDR2 FVKESK.

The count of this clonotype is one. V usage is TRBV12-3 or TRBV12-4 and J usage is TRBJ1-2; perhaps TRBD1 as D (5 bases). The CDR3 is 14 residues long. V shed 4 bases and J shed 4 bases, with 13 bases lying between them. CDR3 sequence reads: CASSSSAGFYGYTF. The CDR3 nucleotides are TGTGCCAGCAGTTCCTCGGCAGGGTTCTATGGCTACACCTTC.

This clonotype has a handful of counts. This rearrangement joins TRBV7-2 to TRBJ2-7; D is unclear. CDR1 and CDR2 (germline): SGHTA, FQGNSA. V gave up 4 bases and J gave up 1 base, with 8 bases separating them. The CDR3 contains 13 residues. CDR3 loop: CASSSLVSYEQYF. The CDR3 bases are TGTGCCAGCAGCTCCCTGGTGTCCTACGAGCAGTACTTC.

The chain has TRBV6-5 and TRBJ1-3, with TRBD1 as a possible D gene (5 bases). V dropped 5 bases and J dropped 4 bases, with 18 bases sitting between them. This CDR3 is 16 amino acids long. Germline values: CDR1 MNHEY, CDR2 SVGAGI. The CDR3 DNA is TGTGCCAGCAGTAACCCAAGGGGTGAGGTCGGAAACACCATATATTTT. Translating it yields CASSNPRGEVGNTIYF.

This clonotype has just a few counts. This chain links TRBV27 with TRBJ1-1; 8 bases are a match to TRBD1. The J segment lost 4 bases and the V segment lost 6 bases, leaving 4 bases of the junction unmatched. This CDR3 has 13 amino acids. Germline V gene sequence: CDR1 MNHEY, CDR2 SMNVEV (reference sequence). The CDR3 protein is CASSVTGGTEAFF. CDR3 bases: TGTGCCAGCAGCGTCACAGGGGGCACTGAAGCTTTCTTT.

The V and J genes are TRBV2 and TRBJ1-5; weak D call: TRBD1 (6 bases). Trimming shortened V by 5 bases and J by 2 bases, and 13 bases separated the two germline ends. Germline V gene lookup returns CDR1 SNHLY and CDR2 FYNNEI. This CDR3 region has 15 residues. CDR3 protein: CASSLDSQGNQPQHF. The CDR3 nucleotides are TGTGCCAGCAGTTTGGACAGCCAGGGCAATCAGCCCCAGCATTTT. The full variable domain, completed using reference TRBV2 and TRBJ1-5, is EPEVTQTPSHQVTQMGQEVILRCVPISNHLYFYWYRQILGQKVEFLVSFYNNEISEKSEIFDDQFSVERPDGSNFTLKIRSTKLEDSAMYFCASSLDSQGNQPQHFGDGTRLSIL.

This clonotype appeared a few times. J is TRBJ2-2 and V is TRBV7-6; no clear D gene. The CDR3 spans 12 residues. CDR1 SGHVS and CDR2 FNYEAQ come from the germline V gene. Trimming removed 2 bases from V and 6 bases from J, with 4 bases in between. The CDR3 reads CASSLIPGELFF. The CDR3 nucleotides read TGTGCCAGCAGCTTAATCCCCGGGGAGCTGTTTTTT.

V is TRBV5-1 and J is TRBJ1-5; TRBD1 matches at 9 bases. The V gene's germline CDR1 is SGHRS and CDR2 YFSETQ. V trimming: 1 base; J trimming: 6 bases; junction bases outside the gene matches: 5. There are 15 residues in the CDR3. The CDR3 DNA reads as TGCGCCAGCAGCTTGACAGGGGGCGTGGGTCAGCCCCAGCATTTT. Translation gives CASSLTGGVGQPQHF.

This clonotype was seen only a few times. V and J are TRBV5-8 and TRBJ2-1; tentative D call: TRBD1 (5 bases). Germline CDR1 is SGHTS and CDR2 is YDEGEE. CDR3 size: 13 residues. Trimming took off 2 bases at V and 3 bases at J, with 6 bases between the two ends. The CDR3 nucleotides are TGTGCCAGCAGCTTCGACAGCTACAATGAGCAGTTCTTC. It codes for CASSFDSYNEQFF.

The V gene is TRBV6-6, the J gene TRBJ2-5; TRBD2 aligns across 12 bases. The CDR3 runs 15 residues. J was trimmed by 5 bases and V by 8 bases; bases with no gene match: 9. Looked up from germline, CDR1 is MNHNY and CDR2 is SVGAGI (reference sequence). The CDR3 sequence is CASGWTSGAAETQYF. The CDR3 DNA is TGTGCCAGCGGATGGACTAGCGGGGCCGCCGAGACCCAGTACTTC.

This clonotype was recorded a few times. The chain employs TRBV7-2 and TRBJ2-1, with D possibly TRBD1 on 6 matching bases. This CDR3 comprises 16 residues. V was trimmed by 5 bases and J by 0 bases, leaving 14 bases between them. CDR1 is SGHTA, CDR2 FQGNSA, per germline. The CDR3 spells CASSPLQGASYNEQFF. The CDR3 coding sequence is TGTGCCAGCAGCCCTCTACAGGGTGCCTCCTACAATGAGCAGTTCTTC.

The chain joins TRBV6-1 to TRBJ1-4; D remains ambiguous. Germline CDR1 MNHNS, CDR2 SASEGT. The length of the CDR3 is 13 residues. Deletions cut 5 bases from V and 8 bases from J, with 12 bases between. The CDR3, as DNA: TGTGCCAGCAGTTCGCGCCTTACCGAAAAACTGTTTTTT. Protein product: CASSSRLTEKLFF.

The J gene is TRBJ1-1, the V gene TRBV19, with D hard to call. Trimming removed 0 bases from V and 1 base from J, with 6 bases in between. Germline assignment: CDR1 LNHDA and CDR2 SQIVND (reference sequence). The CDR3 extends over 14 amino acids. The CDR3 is CASSIDSGNTEAFF. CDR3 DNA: TGTGCCAGTAGTATAGACAGCGGGAACACTGAAGCTTTCTTT.

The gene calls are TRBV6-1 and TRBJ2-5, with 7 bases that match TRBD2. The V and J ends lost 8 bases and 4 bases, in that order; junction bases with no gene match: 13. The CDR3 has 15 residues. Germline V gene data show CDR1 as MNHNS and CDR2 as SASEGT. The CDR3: CASLPGPGRGETQYF. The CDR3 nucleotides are TGTGCCAGCCTCCCCGGTCCAGGGAGGGGAGAGACCCAGTACTTC.

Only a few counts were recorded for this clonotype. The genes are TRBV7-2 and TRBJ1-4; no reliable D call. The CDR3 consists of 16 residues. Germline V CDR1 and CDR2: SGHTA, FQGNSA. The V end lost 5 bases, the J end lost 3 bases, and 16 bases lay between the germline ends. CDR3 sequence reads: CASSLGRGSPNEKLFF. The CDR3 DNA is TGTGCCAGCAGCCTCGGCCGGGGATCCCCTAATGAAAAACTGTTTTTT.

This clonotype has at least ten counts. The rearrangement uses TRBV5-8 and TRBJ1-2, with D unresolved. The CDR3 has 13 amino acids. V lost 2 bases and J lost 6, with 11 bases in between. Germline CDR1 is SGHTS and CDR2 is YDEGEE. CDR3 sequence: CASSFGHRNGYTF. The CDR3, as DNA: TGTGCCAGCAGCTTCGGCCACCGGAATGGCTACACCTTC.

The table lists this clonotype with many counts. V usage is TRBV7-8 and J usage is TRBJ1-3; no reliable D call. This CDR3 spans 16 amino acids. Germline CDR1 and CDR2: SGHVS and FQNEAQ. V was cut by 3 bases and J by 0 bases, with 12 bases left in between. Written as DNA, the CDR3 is TGTGCCAGCAGCTTCGCCGAGTTCCCCTCTGGAAACACCATATATTTT. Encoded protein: CASSFAEFPSGNTIYF.

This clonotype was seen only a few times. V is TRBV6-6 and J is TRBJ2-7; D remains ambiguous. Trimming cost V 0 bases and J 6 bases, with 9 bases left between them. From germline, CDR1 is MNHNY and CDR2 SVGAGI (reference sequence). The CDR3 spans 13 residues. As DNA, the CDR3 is TGTGCCAGCAGTTACTCGTTCACCCTCGAGCAGTACTTC. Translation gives CASSYSFTLEQYF.